Listed below are T cell receptor beta chains from one sample, sequenced in a study of identical twins. From the 5' RACE reads, TCRdb called clonotypes with MiXCR, one entry per CDR3 protein. The table shows 700,000 or so distinct CDR3 sequences, with 21% occurring only once. This same sample was also taken into another study, of T cells expressing NK-cell markers.

Sequenced material: PBMCs. These receptors were collected from a woman aged 18 to 35 in good health. The CDR3 runs from the conserved cysteine through the conserved F or W. The D gene is left open where the match is weak. Expanded clones get a size class; other rows say once, few or many, or leave the size out.

d_gene	v_gene	abundance	j_gene	CDR3aa	CDR3nt
-	TRBV12-3/TRBV12-4	few	TRBJ2-1	CATAVGGLGQFF	TGTGCCACCGCAGTGGGTGGGTTAGGGCAGTTCTTC
-	TRBV9	few	TRBJ1-4	CASSPGPIAEKLFF	TGTGCCAGCAGCCCCGGACCAATCGCAGAAAAACTGTTTTTT
-	TRBV6-5	-	TRBJ2-7	CASSYGLGSDEQYF	TGTGCCAGCAGTTATGGGCTGGGAAGCGACGAGCAGTACTTC
-	TRBV7-2	-	TRBJ1-2	CASSLAGEGGYTF	TGTGCCAGCAGCTTAGCTGGGGAAGGGGGCTACACCTTC
-	TRBV12-3/TRBV12-4	few	TRBJ2-7	CASSFDTDYEQYF	TGTGCCAGCAGTTTTGACACCGACTACGAGCAGTACTTC
-	TRBV4-2	many	TRBJ1-5	CASSLQRDPNQPQHF	TGTGCCAGCAGCCTCCAAAGGGATCCCAATCAGCCCCAGCATTTT
-	TRBV6-4	-	TRBJ2-1	CASSDLPSGGEQFF	TGTGCCAGCAGTGACCTCCCTTCTGGGGGTGAGCAGTTCTTC
-	TRBV20-1	-	TRBJ1-2	CSARIARATGYTF	TGCAGTGCTAGGATTGCCAGGGCTACTGGCTACACCTTC
TRBD1	TRBV12-3/TRBV12-4	-	TRBJ2-7	CASTVTGVYEQYF	TGTGCCAGCACCGTAACAGGGGTCTACGAGCAGTACTTC
-	TRBV12-3/TRBV12-4	-	TRBJ2-7	CASTISLRGGGSYEQYF	TGTGCCAGCACCATCTCGCTCCGGGGAGGGGGATCCTACGAGCAGTACTTC
-	TRBV27	many	TRBJ1-2	CASSGQQGYGYTF	TGTGCCAGCAGTGGACAGCAGGGCTATGGCTACACCTTC
TRBD1	TRBV5-1	-	TRBJ2-1	CASRLGQGYNEQFF	TGCGCCAGCAGGCTCGGACAGGGCTACAATGAGCAGTTCTTC
-	TRBV20-1	-	TRBJ2-1	CSARTANEQFF	TGCAGTGCTAGAACGGCAAATGAGCAGTTCTTC
-	TRBV20-1	few	TRBJ2-7	CSARSGSEQYF	TGCAGTGCTAGATCAGGGAGCGAGCAGTACTTC
-	TRBV18	few	TRBJ2-1	CASSPLGNPVNEQFF	TGTGCCAGCTCACCTCTCGGGAATCCTGTCAATGAGCAGTTCTTC
-	TRBV5-1	few	TRBJ2-2	CATNRNTGELFF	TGCGCCACCAACCGAAACACCGGGGAGCTGTTTTTT
-	TRBV20-1	few	TRBJ2-6	CSARDPGANVLTF	TGCAGTGCTCGGGATCCTGGGGCCAACGTCCTGACTTTC
TRBD2	TRBV2	few	TRBJ2-3	CASRRGLFTDTQYF	TGTGCCAGCAGGCGGGGACTATTCACAGATACGCAGTATTTT
TRBD1	TRBV5-1	few	TRBJ2-2	CASSLEGQGSGELFF	TGCGCCAGCAGCTTGGAGGGACAGGGGTCCGGGGAGCTGTTTTTT
-	TRBV5-5	-	TRBJ2-7	CASSWDGEEQYF	TGTGCCAGCAGCTGGGACGGAGAGGAGCAGTACTTC
-	TRBV25-1	-	TRBJ1-1	CASSVGIGTEAFF	TGTGCCAGCAGTGTAGGGATCGGCACTGAAGCTTTCTTT
TRBD1	TRBV20-1	few	TRBJ2-2	CSAARQGALAGTGELFF	TGCAGTGCTGCCCGACAGGGGGCCTTGGCGGGGACCGGGGAGCTGTTTTTT
TRBD1	TRBV20-1	-	TRBJ2-5	CSAKSPQGAPETQYF	TGCAGTGCTAAGAGCCCACAGGGGGCCCCAGAGACCCAGTACTTC
-	TRBV20-1	few	TRBJ2-6	CSANPNSGANVLTF	TGCAGTGCTAACCCCAACTCTGGGGCCAACGTCCTGACTTTC
-	TRBV20-1	-	TRBJ2-3	CSARQLTDTQYF	TGCAGTGCTCGACAGCTCACAGATACGCAGTATTTT
-	TRBV5-5	few	TRBJ2-4	CASSLPRLGSKNIQYF	TGTGCCAGCAGCTTACCCCGACTTGGATCCAAAAACATTCAGTACTTC
TRBD2	TRBV15	-	TRBJ2-7	CATRDSGSSYEQYF	TGTGCCACCAGGGATAGCGGGAGCTCCTACGAGCAGTACTTC
TRBD1	TRBV5-1	-	TRBJ2-1	CASSLPGQGNNEQFF	TGCGCCAGCAGCTTGCCGGGACAGGGCAACAATGAGCAGTTCTTC
-	TRBV12-5	-	TRBJ2-1	CASGLVPDGLSSYNEQFF	TGTGCTAGTGGTTTGGTACCGGACGGACTAAGCTCCTACAATGAGCAGTTCTTC
-	TRBV20-1	few	TRBJ1-2	CSASRGINYGYTF	TGCAGTGCTAGCAGGGGTATTAACTATGGCTACACCTTC
TRBD2	TRBV29-1	-	TRBJ2-1	CSVEGRGGAYNEQFF	TGCAGCGTTGAGGGGCGCGGGGGGGCCTACAATGAGCAGTTCTTC
-	TRBV20-1	few	TRBJ2-3	CSADKAGAHTDTQYF	TGCAGTGCTGACAAAGCGGGCGCCCACACAGATACGCAGTATTTT
-	TRBV10-3	few	TRBJ1-1	CATAYDTEAFF	TGTGCCACCGCGTATGACACTGAAGCTTTCTTT
TRBD2	TRBV7-3	-	TRBJ2-1	CASSFPPQTRLASRGNEQFF	TGTGCCAGCAGCTTCCCCCCCCAAACGAGACTAGCGTCCCGAGGGAATGAGCAGTTCTTC
-	TRBV20-1	-	TRBJ2-7	CSASKQFYEQYF	TGCAGTGCTAGTAAACAGTTCTACGAGCAGTACTTC
TRBD2	TRBV11-2	-	TRBJ2-5	CASSLRDGRDSGIETQYF	TGTGCCAGCAGCTTAAGGGACGGCCGGGATAGCGGGATAGAGACCCAGTACTTC
TRBD1	TRBV20-1	-	TRBJ2-1	CSASRTGSNEQFF	TGCAGTGCTTCACGGACAGGTTCCAATGAGCAGTTCTTC
-	TRBV10-3	few	TRBJ2-3	CAIGDRTDTQYF	TGTGCCATCGGGGACCGCACAGATACGCAGTATTTT
TRBD2	TRBV11-1	-	TRBJ2-1	CASSFSGSASNEQFF	TGTGCCAGCAGCTTTAGCGGGAGCGCCTCCAATGAGCAGTTCTTC
TRBD1	TRBV9	few	TRBJ1-1	CASSAQQGVNTEAFF	TGTGCCAGCAGCGCACAACAGGGGGTGAACACTGAAGCTTTCTTT
TRBD2	TRBV6-2/TRBV6-3	few	TRBJ2-1	CASLRTSYNEQFF	TGTGCCAGCCTTCGGACTAGCTATAATGAGCAGTTCTTC
TRBD1	TRBV5-1	-	TRBJ2-3	CASSSPQGADTQYF	TGCGCCAGCAGCTCCCCACAGGGGGCAGATACGCAGTATTTT
-	TRBV29-1	-	TRBJ1-1	CSVVVRVFNTEAFF	TGCAGCGTTGTGGTCCGGGTATTTAACACTGAAGCTTTCTTT
-	TRBV29-1	few	TRBJ1-5	CSVGGGEGSQHF	TGCAGCGTTGGTGGGGGCGAAGGGTCCCAGCATTTT
-	TRBV7-9	-	TRBJ2-5	CASSLLGKQETQYF	TGTGCCAGCAGCTTACTCGGCAAACAAGAGACCCAGTACTTC
-	TRBV7-6	few	TRBJ2-3	CASSSPGGANTQYF	TGTGCCAGCAGCTCCCCCGGGGGTGCAAATACGCAGTATTTT
-	TRBV20-1	few	TRBJ2-1	CSARDMRFYNEQFF	TGCAGTGCTAGAGACATGAGATTCTACAATGAGCAGTTCTTC
TRBD1	TRBV7-6	-	TRBJ2-7	CASSWRQGLTYEQYF	TGTGCCAGCAGCTGGCGACAGGGCCTTACCTACGAGCAGTACTTC
-	TRBV11-2	-	TRBJ2-1	CASETWAGDNEQFF	TGTGCCAGCGAAACTTGGGCAGGGGACAATGAGCAGTTCTTC
-	TRBV7-2	-	TRBJ2-4	CASSLDSSIQYF	TGTGCCAGCAGCTTAGACAGCTCGATTCAGTACTTC
-	TRBV12-3/TRBV12-4	many	TRBJ2-7	CASSPFRVGYEQYF	TGTGCCAGCAGCCCCTTTCGCGTGGGGTACGAGCAGTACTTC
TRBD2	TRBV7-2	few	TRBJ2-7	CASSPNRGGLPVPEYF	TGTGCCAGCAGCCCTAACCGCGGGGGGCTCCCTGTCCCGGAGTACTTC
TRBD1	TRBV5-5	-	TRBJ2-5	CASRLVYRGRETQYF	TGTGCCAGCAGGCTCGTCTACAGGGGGCGGGAGACCCAGTACTTC